This T cell receptor (beta chain) comes out of a study of T cell repertoires in cytomegalovirus infection. Broader study findings: The cumulative frequency of public TCR beta families distinguished individuals who carried CMV together with the relevant HLA.

The CDR3 runs 20 residues. CDR1 is SGHTA, CDR2 FQGNSA, per germline. On this clonotype itself: What it binds is not known. At one of its ends the junction is not consistent with the germline gene, which may arise from a read error.

In TCRdb, the reads were re-called with MiXCR into one record per CDR3 protein. Of some 350,000 distinct CDR3 sequences listed, just under 35% are singletons. This clonotype originated in a human donor in good health (CMV status not recorded). Some clones in this sample may be carry-over from other donors' samples. The rearrangement links TRBV7-2 to TRBJ2-3, with 12 bases that match TRBD2. Source: cultured PBMCs, taken from culture after CMV antigen stimulation. The CDR3 spells CVSSSRLAGEVASFRDTQYF. The CDR3 coding sequence is TGTGTCAGCAGCTCTCGACTAGCGGGAGAAGTGGCAAGCTTTAGAGATACGCAGTATTTT.